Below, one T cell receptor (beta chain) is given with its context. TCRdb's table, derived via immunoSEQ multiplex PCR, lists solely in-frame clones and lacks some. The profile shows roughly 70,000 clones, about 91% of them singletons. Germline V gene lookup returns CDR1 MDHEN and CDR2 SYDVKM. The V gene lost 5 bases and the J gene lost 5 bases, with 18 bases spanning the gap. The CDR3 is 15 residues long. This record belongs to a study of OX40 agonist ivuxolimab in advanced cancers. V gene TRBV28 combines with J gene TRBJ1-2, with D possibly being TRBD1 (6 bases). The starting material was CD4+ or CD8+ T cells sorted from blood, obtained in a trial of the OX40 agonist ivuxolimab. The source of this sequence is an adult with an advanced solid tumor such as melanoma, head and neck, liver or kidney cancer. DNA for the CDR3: TGTGCCAGCAGTCCCGGAGACAGGCCTGTGTATGGCTACACCTTC. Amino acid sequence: CASSPGDRPVYGYTF.